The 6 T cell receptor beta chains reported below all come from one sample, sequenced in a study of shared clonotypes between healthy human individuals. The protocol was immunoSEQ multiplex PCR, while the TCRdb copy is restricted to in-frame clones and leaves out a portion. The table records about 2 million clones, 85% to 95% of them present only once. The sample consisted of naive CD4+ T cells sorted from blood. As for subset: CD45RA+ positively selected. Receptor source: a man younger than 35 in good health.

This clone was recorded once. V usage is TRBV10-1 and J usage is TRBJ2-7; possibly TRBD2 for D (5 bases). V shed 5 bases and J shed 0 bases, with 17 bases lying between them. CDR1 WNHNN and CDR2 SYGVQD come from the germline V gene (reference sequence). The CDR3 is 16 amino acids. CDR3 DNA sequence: TGCGCCAGCAGTCCTTCGCTGGCGGGCAGCTCCTACGAGCAGTACTTC. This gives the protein CASSPSLAGSSYEQYF.

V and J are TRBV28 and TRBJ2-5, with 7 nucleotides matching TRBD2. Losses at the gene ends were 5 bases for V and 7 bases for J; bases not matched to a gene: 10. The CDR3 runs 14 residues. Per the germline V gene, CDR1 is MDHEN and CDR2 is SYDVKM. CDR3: CASSPFVGGVTQYF. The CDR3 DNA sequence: TGTGCCAGCAGTCCCTTTGTGGGAGGGGTGACCCAGTACTTC.

This chain's CDR3 is CASSLMDRGGETQYF. CDR3 nucleotide sequence: TGCGCCAGCAGCTTAATGGACAGGGGAGGCGAGACCCAGTACTTC. This chain joins TRBV5-1 and TRBJ2-5; TRBD1 matches at 9 bases. This CDR3 comprises 15 residues. Germline V lookup: CDR1 SGHRS, CDR2 YFSETQ. With V trimmed by 2 bases and J by 5 bases, 7 bases remained unmatched.

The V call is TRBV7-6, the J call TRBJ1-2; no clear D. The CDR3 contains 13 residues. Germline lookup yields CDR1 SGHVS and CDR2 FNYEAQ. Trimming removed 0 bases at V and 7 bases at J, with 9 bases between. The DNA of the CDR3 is TGTGCCAGCAGCTTAGCCCGGGAATCTGGCTACACCTTC. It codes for CASSLARESGYTF.

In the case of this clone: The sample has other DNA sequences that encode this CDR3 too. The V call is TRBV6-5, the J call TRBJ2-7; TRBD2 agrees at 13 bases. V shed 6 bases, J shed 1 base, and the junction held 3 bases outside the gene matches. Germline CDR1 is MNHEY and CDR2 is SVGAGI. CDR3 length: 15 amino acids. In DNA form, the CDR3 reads TGTGCCAGCAGCGAGACTAGCGGGAGGTCCTACGAGCAGTACTTC. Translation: CASSETSGRSYEQYF.

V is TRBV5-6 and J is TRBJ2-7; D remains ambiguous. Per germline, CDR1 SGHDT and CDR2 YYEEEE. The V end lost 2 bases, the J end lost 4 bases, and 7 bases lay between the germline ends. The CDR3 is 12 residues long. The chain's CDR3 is CASSLGKYEQYF. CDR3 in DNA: TGTGCCAGCAGCTTAGGCAAATACGAGCAGTACTTC. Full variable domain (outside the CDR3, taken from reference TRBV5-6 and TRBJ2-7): DAGVTQSPTHLIKTRGQQVTLRCSPKSGHDTVSWYQQALGQGPQFIFQYYEEEERQRGNFPDRFSGHQFPNYSSELNVNALLLGDSALYLCASSLGKYEQYFGPGTRLTVT.